The 22 T cell receptor beta chains listed next were all sequenced from one sample in a study of blood T cell repertoires in COVID-19. TCRdb's table, derived via immunoSEQ multiplex PCR, lists solely in-frame clones and lacks some. The table has under 170,000 clones, just over 85% seen once. The sequencing input was peripheral blood. The receptors here all came from a man aged 70-80 years with acute or convalescent COVID-19.

The chain employs TRBV10-3 and TRBJ2-5; 9 bases agree with TRBD2. The V and J ends lost 0 bases and 4 bases, in that order; junction bases with no gene match: 12. The germline V gene encodes CDR1 ENHRY and CDR2 SYGVKD. CDR3 length: 18 residues. The CDR3 coding sequence is TGTGCCATCAGTGAGTCGAACGTGACTAGCGGTTTTGGAGAGACCCAGTACTTC. It yields the protein CAISESNVTSGFGETQYF.

This clone occurred a few times. The chain uses TRBV5-5 and TRBJ2-7; TRBD2 aligns across 14 bases. CDR3 length: 19 residues. Germline loops: CDR1 SGHKS, CDR2 YYEKEE (reference sequence). J gave up 2 bases and V 1 base, and 11 bases lay outside the gene matches. This CDR3 reads CASSLRGLAGVGPPYEQYF. The CDR3 nucleotides are TGTGCCAGCAGCTTGCGGGGACTAGCGGGAGTGGGACCTCCCTACGAGCAGTACTTC.

As regards this clone: The germline gene is not matched at one end of the junction; a read error may be the cause. The rearrangement joins TRBV7-7 to TRBJ2-7; 13 nucleotides match TRBD2. This CDR3 comprises 15 residues. Germline assignment: CDR1 SSHAT and CDR2 FNYEAQ (reference sequence). The CDR3 nucleotides read TGTGCTAGCAGTCCTGGACTAGCGGGAGCGGACGAGCAGTACTTC. This gives the protein CASSPGLAGADEQYF.

This sequence joins TRBV7-3 and TRBJ2-1; 9 bases map to TRBD2. There are 17 residues in the CDR3. CDR1 is SGHTA and CDR2 is FQGTGA in the germline V gene. V was clipped by 2 bases and J by 12 bases; unmatched bases: 17. CDR3 region: CASSLLGLREGLVGQFF. CDR3 nucleotides: TGTGCCAGCAGCTTATTAGGTCTGCGGGAGGGCCTCGTCGGGCAGTTCTTC.

This clone is a singleton in its sample. The V call is TRBV5-1, the J call TRBJ2-3, with 7 bases that match TRBD2. The CDR3 is 15 residues long. V was clipped by 0 bases and J by 4 bases; unmatched bases: 5. CDR1 is SGHRS, CDR2 YFSETQ, per germline. CDR3 sequence: CASSLVASGSDTQYF. DNA for the CDR3: TGCGCCAGCAGCTTGGTTGCTAGCGGATCAGATACGCAGTATTTT.

This clone was counted a single time. The chain couples TRBV28 to TRBJ1-2; D perhaps matches TRBD1 (5 bases). CDR3 length: 12 amino acids. V lost 6 bases to trimming and J lost 4 bases, with 9 bases between them. From germline, CDR1 is MDHEN and CDR2 SYDVKM. CDR3 amino acids: CASRGLGYGYTF. In DNA, the CDR3 is TGTGCCAGCAGGGGGCTGGGCTATGGCTACACCTTC.

V is TRBV7-9 and J is TRBJ2-2; unclear D gene. V was cut by 5 bases and J by 1 base, with 8 bases left in between. CDR1 SEHNR and CDR2 FQNEAQ come from the germline V gene (reference sequence). This CDR3 has 14 amino acids. In nucleotides, the CDR3 is TGTGCCAGCAGCCCCGGAGTGAACACCGGGGAGCTGTTTTTT. Protein: CASSPGVNTGELFF.

This rearrangement joins TRBV2 to TRBJ2-5; D is perhaps TRBD2 (6 bases). The CDR3 length is 15 residues. V lost 3 bases, J lost 1 base, and 12 bases lay in between. Germline V gene lookup returns CDR1 SNHLY and CDR2 FYNNEI. CDR3 protein: CASSEVRGSQETQYF. In DNA form, the CDR3 reads TGTGCCAGCAGTGAGGTACGGGGGTCCCAAGAGACCCAGTACTTC.

The chain carries TRBV18 and TRBJ2-7; TRBD2 is a possible D gene (5 bases). The ends were cut back, 3 bases at V and 1 base at J, with 10 bases in the middle. CDR3 length equals 14 residues. CDR1 is KGHSH and CDR2 is LQKENI in the germline V gene. CDR3 DNA: TGTGCCAGCTCACCGGACGGGGTTTCCTACGAGCAGTACTTC. Its translation: CASSPDGVSYEQYF.

This clone came up a few times. This chain uses TRBV19 with TRBJ1-5, with TRBD1 as a possible D gene (6 bases). The germline V gene encodes CDR1 LNHDA and CDR2 SQIVND (reference sequence). The length of the CDR3 is 15 residues. Trimming cost V 8 bases and J 2 bases, with 16 bases left between them. DNA for the CDR3: TGTGCCAGTGGGGAACAGGGATTGGGCAATCAGCCCCAGCATTTT. As protein: CASGEQGLGNQPQHF.

Worth noting for this clone: Additional DNA sequences in this sample encode the identical CDR3. The chain recombines TRBV29-1 with TRBJ2-1; 9 bases map to TRBD2. This CDR3 spans 15 amino acids. Trimming removed 4 bases from V and 0 bases from J; junction bases left unmatched: 4. Germline CDR1 reads SQVTM; CDR2 reads ANQGSEA. In nucleotides, the CDR3 is TGCAGCGTTGGTTCAGCGGGAGGCTCCTACAATGAGCAGTTCTTC. This translates into CSVGSAGGSYNEQFF.

The chain employs TRBV19 and TRBJ1-4; 7 nucleotides agree with TRBD1. V was pared by 3 bases and J by 5 bases, with 3 bases of the junction left unmatched. The CDR3 has 14 residues. Per germline, CDR1 LNHDA and CDR2 SQIVND (reference sequence). CDR3: CASSIGQANEKLFF. The CDR3 nucleotides read TGTGCCAGTAGTATCGGACAGGCAAATGAAAAACTGTTTTTT.

A single count supports this clone. The chain links TRBV28 to TRBJ1-4; tentatively, D is TRBD1 (6 bases). Per germline, CDR1 MDHEN and CDR2 SYDVKM. This CDR3 region has 14 residues. V lost 3 bases, J lost 7 bases, and 12 bases lay in between. The CDR3 sequence: CASSLDGDTEKLFF. For the CDR3, the DNA is TGTGCCAGCAGTTTGGACGGGGACACTGAAAAACTGTTTTTT.

The V and J genes are TRBV6-5 and TRBJ2-7; D is unresolved. Per germline, CDR1 MNHEY and CDR2 SVGAGI. The CDR3 is made up of 14 amino acids. With 8 bases removed from V and 6 bases from J, the gap between germline ends came to 20 bases. The CDR3: CASAPARRRSEQYF. The CDR3 DNA is TGTGCCAGCGCCCCGGCGCGCCGGCGGAGCGAGCAGTACTTC.

The chain joins TRBV7-2 to TRBJ2-1, with TRBD2 identical over 7 bases. With V trimmed by 4 bases and J by 14 bases, 8 bases remained unmatched. The CDR3 has 12 amino acids. CDR1 SGHTA and CDR2 FQGNSA come from the germline V gene. The CDR3 region has the DNA TGTGCCAGCAGCTCGACTAGCTCGGGGAAGTTCTTC. Translating it yields CASSSTSSGKFF.

The chain is built from TRBV28 and TRBJ2-3; 10 bases align to TRBD2. CDR1 and CDR2 from the germline V gene are MDHEN and SYDVKM. The trim removed 2 bases at V and 2 bases at J, leaving 4 bases unmatched. The CDR3 has 16 amino acids. This CDR3 reads CASSLATSGFTDTQYF. In DNA, the CDR3 is TGTGCCAGCAGTTTAGCGACTAGCGGGTTCACAGATACGCAGTATTTT.

The chain employs TRBV5-1 and TRBJ2-5; TRBD2 matches 7 bases. Losses at the gene ends were 7 bases for V and 2 bases for J; bases not matched to a gene: 2. This CDR3 comprises 12 residues. Germline V gene lookup returns CDR1 SGHRS and CDR2 YFSETQ. The CDR3 loop is CASRRGQETQYF. The DNA for the CDR3 is TGCGCCAGCCGGCGGGGGCAAGAGACCCAGTACTTC.

The genes are TRBV19 and TRBJ2-3; D gene uncertain. Germline CDR1 LNHDA, CDR2 SQIVND (reference sequence). V was trimmed by 2 bases and J by 3 bases, leaving 12 bases between them. There are 15 residues in the CDR3. The CDR3 protein is CASSITWSKTDTQYF. The CDR3 region has the DNA TGTGCCAGTAGTATAACATGGTCGAAGACAGATACGCAGTATTTT.

The rearrangement links TRBV18 to TRBJ2-6, with a possible D match to TRBD2 (5 bases). Trimming stripped 6 bases from V and 2 bases from J, with 11 bases between. This CDR3 is built from 15 residues. The V gene's germline CDR1 is KGHSH and CDR2 LQKENI. Here the CDR3 DNA reads TGTGCCAGCTCGATCGGGATCCCTGGGGCCAACGTCCTGACTTTC. Translating gives CASSIGIPGANVLTF.

The J gene is TRBJ2-2, the V gene TRBV19; 8 bases agree with TRBD2. The CDR3 is 16 residues long. Germline trimming cut 3 bases from V and 1 base from J; bases unmatched to any gene: 4. CDR1 is LNHDA, CDR2 SQIVND, per germline (reference sequence). This CDR3 reads CASSIPGTRNTGELFF. The DNA of the CDR3 is TGTGCCAGTAGTATTCCCGGGACTAGGAACACCGGGGAGCTGTTTTTT.

CDR3 DNA: TGTGCCAGCAGCCCAGCCAACAGGGGCTACGAGCAGTACTTC. It codes for CASSPANRGYEQYF. The rearrangement uses TRBV11-2 and TRBJ2-7; 7 bases agree with TRBD1. Trimming cost V 5 bases and J 3 bases; bases outside gene matches: 7. Germline assignment: CDR1 SGHAT and CDR2 FQNNGV. This CDR3 is built from 14 residues.

This chain uses TRBV10-2 with TRBJ2-5, with a possible D match to TRBD1 (6 bases). V lost 4 bases and J lost 4, with 19 bases in between. Germline V gene sequence: CDR1 WSHSY, CDR2 SAAADI. This CDR3 has 16 residues. The CDR3 protein is CASSVTGQRLGETQYF. The CDR3 bases are TGCGCCAGCAGTGTTACGGGACAAAGGCTAGGAGAGACCCAGTACTTC.